This TCR beta chain was profiled in a study of OX40 agonist ivuxolimab in advanced cancers. Study-wide background: With ivuxolimab, an agonistic anti-OX40 (CD134) antibody, patients were treated.

The ends were cut back, 5 bases at V and 10 bases at J, with 14 bases in the middle. CDR3 length equals 13 residues. Germline CDR1 SEHNR, CDR2 FQNEAQ (reference sequence). TCRdb's table, derived via immunoSEQ multiplex PCR, lists solely in-frame clones and lacks some. The sample consists of approximately 58,000 clones, around 84% of them appearing once. This sequence joins TRBV7-9 and TRBJ1-4, with D possibly TRBD1 on 5 matching bases. This specimen consisted of CD4+ or CD8+ T cells sorted from blood, obtained in a trial of the OX40 agonist ivuxolimab. The sequence came from an adult with an advanced solid tumor such as melanoma, head and neck, liver or kidney cancer. CDR3 DNA sequence: TGTGCCAGCAGCCGAGACAGCGAAAGAAAACTGTTTTTT. Translation gives CASSRDSERKLFF.